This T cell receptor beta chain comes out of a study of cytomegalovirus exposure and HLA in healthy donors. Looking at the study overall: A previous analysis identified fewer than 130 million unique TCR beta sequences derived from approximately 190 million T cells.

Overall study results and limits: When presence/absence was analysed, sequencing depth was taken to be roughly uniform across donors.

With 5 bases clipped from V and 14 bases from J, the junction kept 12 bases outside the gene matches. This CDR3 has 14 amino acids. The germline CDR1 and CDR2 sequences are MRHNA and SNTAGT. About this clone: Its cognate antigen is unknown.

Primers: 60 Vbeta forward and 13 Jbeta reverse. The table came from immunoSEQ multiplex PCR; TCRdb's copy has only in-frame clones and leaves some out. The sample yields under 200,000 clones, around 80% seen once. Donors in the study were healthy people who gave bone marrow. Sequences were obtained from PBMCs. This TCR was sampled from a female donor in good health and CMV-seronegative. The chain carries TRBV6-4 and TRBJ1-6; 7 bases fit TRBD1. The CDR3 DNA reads TGTGCCAGCAGTCCCGGGACAGTCGGATCGGCCCTCCACTTT. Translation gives CASSPGTVGSALHF.